This TCR beta chain was identified in a study of OX40 agonist ivuxolimab in advanced cancers. For the study at large: The patients got ivuxolimab, which is an agonistic anti-OX40 (CD134) antibody. Having had anti-PD-1, anti-PD-L1 or anti-CTLA-4 therapy before was allowed, and about 42% had some.

CDR1 is MNHNS, CDR2 SASEGT, per germline. The CDR3 has 12 residues. Between the trimmed V and J ends, which lost 6 bases and 11 bases, there was a span of 11 bases. Clones were read by immunoSEQ multiplex PCR, and TCRdb kept only the in-frame ones, dropping some. The sample consists of roughly 81,000 clones, 88% of them appearing once. The receptor comes from an adult with an advanced solid tumor such as melanoma, head and neck, liver or kidney cancer. The J gene is TRBJ1-6, the V gene TRBV6-1; D is unresolved. The sample consisted of CD4+ or CD8+ T cells sorted from blood, taken in a trial of the OX40 agonist ivuxolimab. CDR3: CASRNPQTPLHF. For the CDR3, the DNA is TGTGCCAGCAGGAATCCACAGACACCCCTCCACTTT.